Shown below are 17 T cell receptor beta chains from a single sample sequenced in a study of identical twins (dated by TCRdb to the mid-2010s). The library came from 5' RACE. TCRdb names Illumina HiSeq 2000 as the instrument used. TCRdb applied fastp at Q25 and MiXCR to the public reads, then kept only in-frame beta chains. Each entry is one CDR3 protein sequence, shown with its most common DNA and genes. The sample table shows 1.5 million to 2 million distinct CDR3 sequences, and around a third are seen once. The ten largest account for over 0.25% of the sample. What was sequenced was cord blood. The source is a newborn girl in good health.

This chain joins TRBV12-3 or TRBV12-4 and TRBJ1-2; maybe TRBD1 (5 bases). Between the trimmed V and J ends, which lost 2 bases and 7 bases, there was a span of 11 bases. The CDR3 has 13 residues. The CDR3 region is CASSLRGIGGYTF. The CDR3 coding sequence is TGTGCCAGCAGTTTACGGGGGATCGGTGGCTACACCTTC.

This clonotype was seen a few times. The CDR3 DNA is TGCAGCGTTGAAGACGGGACTAGCGGGAGATTAGGTTCCTACGAGCAGTACTTC. Encoded protein: CSVEDGTSGRLGSYEQYF. V and J are TRBV29-1 and TRBJ2-7; 14 bases fit TRBD2. This CDR3 has 18 residues. Germline CDR1 reads SQVTM; CDR2 reads ANQGSEA. V shed 0 bases and J 1 base; nucleotides not matched to a gene: 8.

A few counts support this clonotype. The chain carries TRBV20-1 and TRBJ2-3, with TRBD2 matching over 12 bases. The CDR3 covers 17 residues. Germline CDR1 and CDR2: DFQATT and SNEGSKA (reference sequence). Trimming cost V 5 bases and J 1 base; bases outside gene matches: 10. The CDR3 reads CSAYLAGGLSGTDTQYF. CDR3 nucleotide sequence: TGCAGTGCTTATCTAGCGGGGGGGCTCTCCGGCACAGATACGCAGTATTTT.

The chain combines TRBV12-5 with TRBJ2-1; 13 bases map to TRBD2. Germline loops: CDR1 LGHNT, CDR2 FRNRAP. This CDR3 is 15 amino acids long. Trimming took 6 bases from V and 6 from J; bases not matched to a gene: 5. The CDR3 region has the DNA TGTGCTAGTGGCCCTGGGACTAGCGGGGTCAATGAGCAGTTCTTC. Protein: CASGPGTSGVNEQFF. Full variable domain (rest looked up from reference TRBV12-5 and TRBJ2-1): DARVTQTPRHKVTEMGQEVTMRCQPILGHNTVFWYRQTMMQGLELLAYFRNRAPLDDSGMPKDRFSAEMPDATLATLKIQPSEPRDSAVYFCASGPGTSGVNEQFFGPGTRLTVL.

This clonotype turned up a few times. The CDR3 is CAISESISRLVVNEQYF. CDR3 coding DNA: TGTGCCATCAGTGAGTCGATTTCCCGGCTAGTTGTGAACGAGCAGTACTTC. The gene calls are TRBV10-3 and TRBJ2-5; the D is unclear. The DNA end is more similar to TRBJ2-7, so the J call may be wrong. The CDR3 covers 17 residues. Per germline, CDR1 ENHRY and CDR2 SYGVKD.

This clonotype was observed a few times. J is TRBJ1-1 and V is TRBV2; D ambiguous. The CDR3 spans 14 residues. The V end was cut by 7 bases, the J end by 2 bases, with 14 bases between. Germline loops: CDR1 SNHLY, CDR2 FYNNEI. Written as DNA, the CDR3 is TGTGCCAGCAATAGGCCGACTAGCAACACTGAAGCTTTCTTT. This gives the protein CASNRPTSNTEAFF.

The genes are TRBV2 and TRBJ2-2; 9 bases line up with TRBD1. J lost 7 bases, V lost 7 bases, and 7 bases had no gene match. Germline V CDR1 and CDR2: SNHLY, FYNNEI. The CDR3 is 14 residues long. The CDR3 coding sequence is TGTGCCAGCACGGGGACAGGGAGGATCGGGGAGCTGTTTTTT. Translation: CASTGTGRIGELFF.

The chain uses TRBV27 and TRBJ2-1; perhaps TRBD2 as D (6 bases). This CDR3 region has 15 residues. CDR1 is MNHEY and CDR2 is SMNVEV in the germline V gene (reference sequence). V dropped 5 bases and J dropped 4 bases, with 15 bases sitting between them. The CDR3 region is CASSTTSGPYNEQFF. The CDR3 nucleotides read TGTGCCAGCAGTACGACTAGTGGCCCTTACAATGAGCAGTTCTTC.

J is TRBJ2-1 and V is TRBV12-3 or TRBV12-4, with D possibly matching TRBD1 (5 bases). V lost 3 bases, J lost 8 bases, and 8 bases lay in between. This CDR3 has 12 amino acids. The chain's CDR3 is CASSLGLHEQFF. CDR3 in DNA: TGTGCCAGCAGTTTGGGGCTACATGAGCAGTTCTTC.

In the case of this clonotype: This may be a read error: a much more frequent sequence differs by one nucleotide. The chain carries TRBV2 and TRBJ1-2; D gene uncertain. The CDR3 sequence is 13 residues long. Looked up from germline, CDR1 is SNHLY and CDR2 is FYNNEI. DNA for the CDR3: TGTGCCAGCAACCGGGAGAGCGTTGGTGGCTGCACCTTC. Its translation: CASNRESVGGCTF.

V is TRBV20-1 and J is TRBJ2-3, with 9 nucleotides matching TRBD2. The CDR3 extends over 15 amino acids. CDR1 is DFQATT, CDR2 SNEGSKA, per germline (reference sequence). With 5 bases clipped from V and 1 base from J, the junction kept 7 bases outside the gene matches. The CDR3 nucleotides read TGCAGTGCTCCGACAGCGGGAGGAGGCACAGATACGCAGTATTTT. Protein: CSAPTAGGGTDTQYF.

This clonotype came up a few times. The rearrangement uses TRBV20-1 and TRBJ2-5; the D gene is possibly TRBD2 (6 bases). Germline CDR1 and CDR2: DFQATT and SNEGSKA (reference sequence). This CDR3 contains 14 residues. V was clipped by 6 bases and J by 2 bases, with 16 bases between them. The DNA for the CDR3 is TGCAGTGCCCACACGGAGGGCCCACAAGAGACCCAGTACTTC. The encoded protein is CSAHTEGPQETQYF.

The chain recombines TRBV5-1 with TRBJ2-1; 11 nucleotides match TRBD2. With the DNA end fitting TRBJ2-7 better, the J assignment may be wrong. The germline V gene has CDR1 SGHRS and CDR2 YFSETQ. The CDR3 sequence is 18 residues long. In nucleotides, the CDR3 is TGCGCCAGCAGCTTGGGGGCCTCCGGGACTAGCGGCTACAATGAGCAGTACTTC. Amino acid sequence: CASSLGASGTSGYNEQYF.

The chain is built from TRBV4-1 and TRBJ1-1; 8 bases align to TRBD1. The CDR3 is made up of 15 amino acids. From germline, CDR1 is MGHRA and CDR2 YSYEKL. The trim removed 3 bases at V and 4 bases at J, leaving 7 bases unmatched. The CDR3 reads CASSHLNTGGTEAFF. The CDR3 bases are TGCGCCAGCAGCCACCTGAACACAGGGGGCACTGAAGCTTTCTTT.

This chain joins TRBV2 and TRBJ2-1; D might be TRBD2 (6 bases). Germline values: CDR1 SNHLY, CDR2 FYNNEI. V shed 10 bases and J shed 7 bases, with 20 bases lying between them. The CDR3 is made up of 14 amino acids. The CDR3 reads CATLGGRPFNEQFF. DNA of the CDR3: TGTGCCACCTTAGGAGGGAGACCCTTTAATGAGCAGTTCTTC.

As to this clonotype: The germline gene is not matched at one end of the junction; a read error may be the cause. V and J are TRBV6-6 and TRBJ2-4, with TRBD2 as a possible D gene (5 bases). The V gene's germline CDR1 is MNHNY and CDR2 SVGAGI (reference sequence). The CDR3 is made up of 17 amino acids. The CDR3 loop is CASSYGTIRLAKNTQYF. The CDR3 coding sequence is TGTGCCAGCAGCTACGGTACTATTCGGCTAGCCAAAAACACTCAGTACTTC.

This clonotype has only a few counts. J is TRBJ2-1 and V is TRBV3-1; perhaps D is TRBD1 or TRBD2 (6 bases each). Trimming removed 1 base at V and 8 bases at J, with 9 bases between. This CDR3 contains 13 residues. The germline CDR1 and CDR2 sequences are LGHDT and YNNKEL (reference sequence). The CDR3 region is CASSQAGDYEQFF. CDR3 nucleotides: TGTGCCAGCAGCCAAGCAGGGGACTATGAGCAGTTCTTC.